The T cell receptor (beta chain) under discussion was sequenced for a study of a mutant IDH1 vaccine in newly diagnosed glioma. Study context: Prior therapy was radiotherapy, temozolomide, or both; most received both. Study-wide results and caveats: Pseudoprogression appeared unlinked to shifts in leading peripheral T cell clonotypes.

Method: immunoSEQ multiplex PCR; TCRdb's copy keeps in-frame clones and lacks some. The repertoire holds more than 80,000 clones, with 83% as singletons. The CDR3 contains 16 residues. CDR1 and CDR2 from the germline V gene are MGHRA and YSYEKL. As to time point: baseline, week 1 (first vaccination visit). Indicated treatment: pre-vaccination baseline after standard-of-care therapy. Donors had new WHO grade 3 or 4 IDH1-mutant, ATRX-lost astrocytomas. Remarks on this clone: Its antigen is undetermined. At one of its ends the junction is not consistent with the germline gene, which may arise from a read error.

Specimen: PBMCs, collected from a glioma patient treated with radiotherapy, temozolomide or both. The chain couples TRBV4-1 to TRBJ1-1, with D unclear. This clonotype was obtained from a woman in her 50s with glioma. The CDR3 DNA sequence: TGCGCCAGCAGCGAAGATCCTCCAGGTACACTGCGAAGAGCTTTCTTT. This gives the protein CASSEDPPGTLRRAFF.